Listed below are T cell receptor beta chains from one sample, sequenced in a study of T-cell reconstitution after alpha-beta-depleted transplantation in children. Using its own MiXCR run on the PCR reads, TCRdb lists one record per CDR3 protein. The table records approximately 520,000 distinct CDR3 sequences, around a third of them present only once. This sample comprised PBMCs from the stem cell graft donor, obtained from the stem cell graft. The origin of the receptors is a human donor who donated a stem cell graft to a child with aplastic anemia. The CDR3 runs from the conserved cysteine through the conserved F or W. The order of the fields is CDR3 protein, CDR3 DNA, V gene, clone size, D gene, J gene. D genes are given only for firm matches. Clone size is not always given. Where it is, it says once, few, many or a class for expanded clones.

CASSQGGVWWTEQFF	TGTGCCAGCAGCCAAGGAGGGGTGTGGTGGACTGAGCAGTTCTTC	TRBV14	NA	NA	TRBJ2-1
CASTLGGWGSSYEQYF	TGTGCCAGCACCCTAGGGGGATGGGGGAGCTCCTACGAGCAGTACTTC	TRBV28	few	NA	TRBJ2-7
CASSSRQGLKAQYF	TGTGCCAGCAGCTCGCGACAGGGCCTGAAGGCCCAGTACTTC	TRBV7-2	NA	TRBD1	TRBJ2-5
CASSLVGQSNQPQHF	TGTGCCAGCAGCTTAGTCGGACAGTCAAATCAGCCCCAGCATTTT	TRBV7-2	few	NA	TRBJ1-5
CASSFRGTPSYNEQFF	TGTGCCAGCAGCTTTCGGGGTACCCCTTCCTACAATGAGCAGTTCTTC	TRBV7-9	once	NA	TRBJ2-1
CASSYGLAGASDTQYF	TGTGCCAGCTCATACGGACTAGCGGGGGCCTCCGATACGCAGTATTTT	TRBV18	few	TRBD2	TRBJ2-3
CASRGLANTGELFF	TGTGCCAGCAGGGGACTAGCGAACACCGGGGAGCTGTTTTTT	TRBV28	NA	TRBD2	TRBJ2-2
CASTYRRGPDTEAFF	TGTGCCAGCACCTATAGGAGGGGCCCGGACACTGAAGCTTTCTTT	TRBV12-3/TRBV12-4	NA	NA	TRBJ1-1
CASSARDRIETQYF	TGTGCCAGCAGCGCCCGGGACAGGATCGAGACCCAGTACTTC	TRBV9	NA	TRBD1	TRBJ2-5
CATTGTGMWSGLEQYF	TGTGCCACCACCGGGACAGGGATGTGGAGTGGGCTCGAGCAGTACTTC	TRBV7-9	NA	TRBD1	TRBJ2-7
CASSGLTSARSYNEQFF	TGTGCCAGCAGTGGGTTGACTAGCGCCCGCTCCTACAATGAGCAGTTCTTC	TRBV6-1	few	TRBD2	TRBJ2-1
CATLTSGRGNEQFF	TGTGCCACCTTGACTAGCGGGAGGGGGAATGAGCAGTTCTTC	TRBV6-1	few	TRBD2	TRBJ2-1